This T cell receptor delta chain originates from a study of Vδ1+ human thymocytes (dated by TCRdb to 2016 to 2018). General notes on the study: The study characterised mRNA-level TRG and TRD CDR3 repertoires of highly purified Vdelta1+ thymocytes from young children as a data resource. Earlier work had validated the multiplex-based CDR3 amplicon strategy against 5'RACE-based methods for generating CDR3 amplicons.

The CDR3 spans 17 residues, from the cysteine through the phenylalanine. Here the CDR3 DNA is all that survives: 51 bases in frame from base 1. The germline V gene sets CDR1 to TSWWSYY and CDR2 to QGS. V loses 4 bases of germline sequence and J loses 0 bases, and the interval between the two ends is 18 bases. Thymic samples were depleted of alphabeta T cells, then CD3+ TCRVdelta1+ TCRVdelta2- thymocytes were FACS-sorted. The purity of the sorted Vdelta1+ thymocytes was between roughly 98% and 99.6%. The thymic specimens were obtained from 8 paediatric patients who were undergoing corrective cardiac surgery and ranged in age from 5 days to 15 months. Thymic tissue was dispersed, and mononuclear cells were isolated on a Histopaque-1077 density gradient. The staining antibodies were anti-TCRVdelta1 clone TS8.2, anti-TCRVdelta2 clone B6, anti-CD3 clone HIT3a and anti-TCRalphabeta clone IP26. As concerns this clone: The antigen this receptor binds is unknown. Base qualities are not at hand, and no much larger clone is one base apart.

RNA extraction was carried out with the RNeasy mini kit, and reverse transcription was then done using Superscript III. CDR3 amplicons were produced by multiplex PCR using pooled V-gene forward primers and a constant-region reverse primer with Illumina adaptor overhangs. Amplicons were gel-purified, then indexed with Nextera index primers over roughly 8 extra PCR cycles and purified with AMPure XP beads. Sequencing of the libraries was done on an Illumina MiSeq using paired-end 250 bp reads, dual indexing and a roughly 18% PhiX spike-in. The original methods were these. FastQC was used to check read quality, and ea-utils fastq-join was used to merge TRG read pairs. IMGT/HighV-QUEST was used to annotate sequences, retaining only productive sequences with an unambiguous V-gene assignment, and each clonotype was defined by an identical CDR3 sequence. For downstream analysis, the tools were VDJtools 1.1.1, tcR 2.2.3, Treemap and vegan Shannon diversity in R 3.4.4. TCRdb called clones afresh from the public reads with CATT; identical DNA rows were later merged. TCRdb's processing, not the study's, gives the V and J calls here. This sample has roughly 55,000 delta-chain clones in its table, and roughly 15% of those were observed once. The ten top clones hold roughly 0.5% of the sample.

What the authors observed across the whole study: Approximately 20% of thymic TRD sequences were found to be Vdelta2 (and few were Vdelta3) despite high sort purity, in contrast to peripheral blood Vdelta1+ controls. The thymic TRG and TRD repertoires appeared highly polyclonal, with Gaussian CDR3 length distributions, in contrast to the oligoclonal repertoires of peripheral blood. Many TRG clonotypes were found to be shared between donors (up to about 7x10^3), whereas TRD repertoires were found to be essentially private (max roughly 100 shared). Because no clustering by age or sex was observed, donors were not stratified by these variables in the analyses. Because unexpected Vdelta2 sequences could lead to misinterpretation of bulk repertoire data, the authors recommended using highly purified populations and single-cell validation.

This TCR was recovered from a boy less than two years old who had congenital heart surgery. The V and J segments used are TRDV1 and TRDJ1, with the identity of the D gene unclear. Material for sequencing was Vdelta1+ gamma-delta thymocytes from the thymus. The cell subset or site label of this sample denotes: FACS-sorted CD3+ TCRalphabeta- TCRVdelta1+ TCRVdelta2- thymocytes. In nucleotide form, the sequence is TGTGCTCTTGGGGCCCTCAGGGGTTGGGTGTACACCGATAAACTCATCTTT. This encodes CALGALRGWVYTDKLIF.